The clone carrying this T cell receptor (beta chain) was counted once. The antigen remains unidentified. This CDR3 is 19 amino acids long. J gave up 6 bases and V 3 bases, and 17 bases lay outside the gene matches. The record originates from a study of T cell repertoires in ileal Crohn's disease. Regarding the study as a whole: Compared with non-smokers, active smokers at surgery showed more clonal expansions. Endoscopic recurrence occurred in every patient whose clonality exceeded 26.8%.

Around 0.45 micrograms of biopsy DNA per sample underwent TCRB immunosequencing. Sequencing was performed with immunoSEQ multiplex PCR; in TCRdb, only in-frame clones are kept and a portion is missing. Among 15,000 or so clones listed, approximately 87% were seen once. This receptor was obtained from an adult with Crohn's disease. The chain combines TRBV23-1 with TRBJ1-6, with 7 bases identical to TRBD1. TRBV23-1 is an ORF; its function is uncertain. The sequenced sample consisted of ileal tissue. The CDR3 region is CASSHPTVQGDIINSPLHF. Written as DNA, the CDR3 is TGCGCCAGCAGTCATCCCACTGTCCAGGGGGACATCATTAATTCACCCCTCCACTTT.